The 20 T cell receptor beta chains below come from one sample, sequenced in a study of OX40 agonist ivuxolimab in advanced cancers. Profiling relied on immunoSEQ multiplex PCR, and the TCRdb table lists in-frame clones only, not all of them. The table records about 72,000 clones, around 87% of them present only once. The sample in question was CD4+ or CD8+ T cells sorted from blood, obtained in a trial of the OX40 agonist ivuxolimab. The receptor source for this set is an adult with an advanced solid tumor such as melanoma, head and neck, liver or kidney cancer.

The chain employs TRBV7-2 and TRBJ2-5, with D uncertain. Trimming left V 6 bases short and J 5 bases short, with 13 bases between. Germline V lookup: CDR1 SGHTA, CDR2 FQGNSA. This CDR3 is built from 13 residues. The CDR3 DNA reads TGTGCCAGCAGTCGCGATCAGAGGGAGACCCAGTACTTC. Amino acids: CASSRDQRETQYF.

This clone is a singleton in its sample. J is TRBJ1-5 and V is TRBV18, with TRBD1 matching over 7 bases. The CDR3 has 15 residues. The V gene's germline CDR1 is KGHSH and CDR2 LQKENI. V was pared by 2 bases and J by 2 bases, with 3 bases of the junction left unmatched. The DNA of the CDR3 is TGTGCCAGCTCACCAGGAACAGGGGGCAATCAGCCCCAGCATTTT. It specifies CASSPGTGGNQPQHF.

The chain recombines TRBV5-6 with TRBJ2-7; possible D gene TRBD1, 6 bases. The CDR3 sequence is 13 residues long. The germline V gene encodes CDR1 SGHDT and CDR2 YYEEEE. V was cut by 3 bases and J by 3 bases, with 10 bases left in between. In DNA form, the CDR3 reads TGTGCCAGCAGCTCCGGGACACTCTACGAGCAGTACTTC. It translates to CASSSGTLYEQYF.

The chain has TRBV4-1 and TRBJ2-3; D possibly corresponds to TRBD2 (5 bases). The CDR3 loop spans 15 amino acids. V was cut by 0 bases and J by 1 base, with 8 bases left in between. CDR1 and CDR2 from the germline V gene are MGHRA and YSYEKL. The CDR3: CASSQESGGTDTQYF. The CDR3 nucleotides are TGCGCCAGCAGCCAAGAATCCGGGGGCACAGATACGCAGTATTTT.

The chain combines TRBV4-2 with TRBJ2-1; TRBD1 agrees at 11 bases. This CDR3 comprises 15 residues. V trimming: 0 bases; J trimming: 7 bases; junction bases outside the gene matches: 2. The germline V gene has CDR1 LGHNA and CDR2 YNFKEQ. DNA for the CDR3: TGTGCCAGCAGCCAAGATCGGGACAGGGGGAATGAGCAGTTCTTC. It translates to CASSQDRDRGNEQFF.

Regarding this clone: The same CDR3 can be traced to other DNA sequences in this sample. This chain uses TRBV5-4 with TRBJ2-7; 7 positions match TRBD1. The germline V gene encodes CDR1 SGHNT and CDR2 YYREEE (reference sequence). The CDR3 consists of 13 residues. The V segment lost 6 bases and the J segment 3 bases; nucleotides outside the gene matches: 6. Here the CDR3 DNA reads TGTGCCAGCACCCGGACAGGACGCTACGAGCAGTACTTC. The encoded protein is CASTRTGRYEQYF.

J is TRBJ2-1 and V is TRBV5-1; D may be TRBD2 (5 bases). Between the trimmed V and J ends, which lost 2 bases and 1 base, there was a span of 10 bases. The CDR3 runs to 15 residues. CDR1 SGHRS and CDR2 YFSETQ come from the germline V gene. The CDR3 DNA reads TGCGCCAGCAGCTTCTGGACTGAATCCTACAATGAGCAGTTCTTC. Its translation is CASSFWTESYNEQFF. The variable domain in full, completed from reference TRBV5-1 and TRBJ2-1, reads KAGVTQTPRYLIKTRGQQVTLSCSPISGHRSVSWYQQTPGQGLQFLFEYFSETQRNKGNFPGRFSGRQFSNSRSEMNVSTLELGDSALYLCASSFWTESYNEQFFGPGTRLTVL.

This chain uses TRBV7-6 with TRBJ2-5; 10 bases match TRBD1. The CDR3 is made up of 15 amino acids. The V and J ends lost 3 bases and 2 bases, in that order; junction bases with no gene match: 3. CDR1 SGHVS and CDR2 FNYEAQ come from the germline V gene. CDR3 sequence (DNA): TGTGCCAGCAGCTTTAGGACAGGGGGGCAAGAGACCCAGTACTTC. As protein: CASSFRTGGQETQYF.

V gene TRBV10-3 combines with J gene TRBJ2-3; 11 bases are a match to TRBD2. The CDR3 runs to 13 residues. The V gene's germline CDR1 is ENHRY and CDR2 SYGVKD. V was pared by 11 bases and J by 3 bases, with 4 bases of the junction left unmatched. CDR3 in DNA: TGTGCCTCCCGGACTAGCGGGACAGATACGCAGTATTTT. Translating it yields CASRTSGTDTQYF.

This clone was recorded a few times. CDR3 DNA sequence: TGTGCCAGCAGCCAACCGACCGAGAACACTGAAGCTTTCTTT. It translates to CASSQPTENTEAFF. This rearrangement joins TRBV4-2 to TRBJ1-1; D is unclear. This CDR3 spans 14 amino acids. Germline V gene lookup returns CDR1 LGHNA and CDR2 YNFKEQ. The V end was cut by 2 bases, the J end by 1 base, with 8 bases between.

The chain is built from TRBV10-1 and TRBJ2-2; D gene uncertain. The CDR3 runs 13 residues. Trimming cost V 5 bases and J 4 bases, with 8 bases left between them. Germline V CDR1 and CDR2: WNHNN, SYGVQD (reference sequence). Here the CDR3 DNA reads TGCGCCAGCAGTAGAACGGTCACCGGGGAGCTGTTTTTT. It codes for CASSRTVTGELFF.

This clone was recorded once. The gene calls are TRBV11-3 and TRBJ2-7; D is unclear. The CDR3 is made up of 12 amino acids. V shed 0 bases and J shed 5 bases, with 5 bases lying between them. Looked up from germline, CDR1 is SGHNT and CDR2 is YENEEA. In nucleotides, the CDR3 is TGTGCCAGCAGCTTAGAGGGGAACGAGCAGTACTTC. Translating gives CASSLEGNEQYF.

V usage is TRBV2 and J usage is TRBJ1-5, with a tentative D call TRBD1 (5 bases). The germline V gene has CDR1 SNHLY and CDR2 FYNNEI. The CDR3 contains 14 residues. V lost 2 bases and J lost 1, with 6 bases in between. The chain's CDR3 is CASSEQGSNQPQHF. The CDR3 DNA reads as TGTGCCAGCAGTGAACAGGGAAGCAATCAGCCCCAGCATTTT.

The chain combines TRBV10-3 with TRBJ2-5, with D unresolved. Trimming pared 2 bases from V and 5 bases from J, leaving 12 bases between. The length of the CDR3 is 14 residues. Germline CDR1 and CDR2: ENHRY and SYGVKD. This CDR3 reads CAISEAGQRETQYF. The CDR3 coding sequence is TGTGCCATCAGTGAGGCAGGTCAGAGGGAGACCCAGTACTTC.

This clone occurred once. The chain couples TRBV10-2 to TRBJ2-7; TRBD1 might be the D (6 bases). Germline CDR1 reads WSHSY; CDR2 reads SAAADI. V lost 4 bases to trimming and J lost 1 base, with 11 bases between them. The CDR3 totals 14 residues. CDR3 amino acids: CASSAVGGSYEQYF. CDR3 nucleotides: TGCGCCAGCAGTGCGGTAGGGGGATCCTACGAGCAGTACTTC.

The V call is TRBV18, the J call TRBJ1-1; 8 bases agree with TRBD1. The CDR3 totals 13 residues. Germline V gene lookup returns CDR1 KGHSH and CDR2 LQKENI. J lost 8 bases, V lost 5 bases, and 7 bases had no gene match. Written as DNA, the CDR3 is TGTGCCAGCTCAAATAGACAGGGGTTAGAAGCTTTCTTT. Translated: CASSNRQGLEAFF.

The chain is built from TRBV7-8 and TRBJ2-7, with D unclear. Germline V gene sequence: CDR1 SGHVS, CDR2 FQNEAQ. The CDR3 is 14 residues long. The V end lost 1 base, the J end lost 2 bases, and 9 bases lay between the germline ends. The CDR3 region has the DNA TGTGCCAGCAGCTTAGGTTTTCAGACCTACGAGCAGTACTTC. As protein: CASSLGFQTYEQYF.

The chain links TRBV19 to TRBJ1-5; a weak D match, TRBD1 (6 bases). V gave up 7 bases and J gave up 9 bases, with 22 bases separating them. Per germline, CDR1 LNHDA and CDR2 SQIVND (reference sequence). This CDR3 comprises 15 residues. CDR3 sequence: CASTQRAQGRGPQHF. The CDR3 DNA reads as TGTGCCAGTACCCAAAGGGCACAGGGCAGAGGGCCCCAGCATTTT.

The V gene is TRBV7-3, the J gene TRBJ2-1, with a possible D match to TRBD1 (5 bases). Looked up from germline, CDR1 is SGHTA and CDR2 is FQGTGA. This CDR3 is 14 amino acids long. Between the trimmed V and J ends, which lost 3 bases and 6 bases, there was a span of 12 bases. This chain's CDR3 is CASSLSRGANEQFF. As DNA, the CDR3 is TGTGCCAGCAGCTTGAGCCGTGGGGCCAATGAGCAGTTCTTC.

With respect to this clone: This specimen includes other DNA sequences encoding the same CDR3. This chain connects TRBV10-2 to TRBJ2-6, with TRBD2 matching over 8 bases. Germline CDR1 WSHSY, CDR2 SAAADI. CDR3 length: 13 amino acids. The junction had 3 bases not matched to a gene; V was cut back by 6 bases and J by 8 bases. The CDR3 region is CASRTSDSNVLTF. In DNA, the CDR3 is TGCGCCAGCAGGACTAGCGACTCCAACGTCCTGACTTTC.